A selection of T cell receptor beta chains follows, all from one sample in a study of shared clonotypes between healthy human individuals. Generated by immunoSEQ multiplex PCR, the TCRdb table keeps only in-frame clones and is missing some. The sample carries roughly 2 million clones, approximately 95% recorded once. Sequencing used naive CD8+ T cells sorted from blood. These receptors were collected from a man between 18 and 29 years old in good health. Both conserved end residues are part of each CDR3. The D gene is left open where the match is weak. Where a row states a size, it is once, few, many or the class of an expanded clone; other rows omit it.

abundance: -
v_gene: TRBV7-6
j_gene: TRBJ1-1
d_gene: -
CDR3aa: CASSLANPNTEAFF
CDR3nt: TGTGCCAGCAGCTTAGCGAACCCGAACACTGAAGCTTTCTTT

abundance: -
v_gene: TRBV27
j_gene: TRBJ2-7
d_gene: TRBD2
CDR3aa: CASSRGGLAGANSYEQYF
CDR3nt: TGTGCCAGCAGTCGGGGGGGACTAGCGGGAGCCAACTCCTACGAGCAGTACTTC

abundance: -
v_gene: TRBV7-6
j_gene: TRBJ2-3
d_gene: TRBD1
CDR3aa: CASSSGQAADTQYF
CDR3nt: TGTGCCAGCAGCTCGGGACAGGCAGCAGATACGCAGTATTTT

abundance: -
v_gene: TRBV6-1
j_gene: TRBJ1-5
d_gene: -
CDR3aa: CASSEADGSQPQHF
CDR3nt: TGTGCCAGCAGTGAAGCGGACGGATCCCAGCCCCAGCATTTT

abundance: -
v_gene: TRBV19
j_gene: TRBJ1-2
d_gene: -
CDR3aa: CASSIVVANYGYTF
CDR3nt: TGTGCCAGTAGTATAGTAGTCGCCAACTATGGCTACACCTTC

abundance: many
v_gene: TRBV10-1
j_gene: TRBJ2-2
d_gene: -
CDR3aa: CASSENTGELFF
CDR3nt: TGCGCCAGCAGTGAGAACACCGGGGAGCTGTTTTTT

abundance: -
v_gene: TRBV7-3
j_gene: TRBJ2-2
d_gene: -
CDR3aa: CASSMDTLGTGELFF
CDR3nt: TGTGCCAGCAGCATGGACACCCTGGGGACCGGGGAGCTGTTTTTT

abundance: -
v_gene: TRBV2
j_gene: TRBJ1-3
d_gene: TRBD1
CDR3aa: CASKEEGGVGNTIYF
CDR3nt: TGTGCCAGCAAGGAGGAAGGGGGCGTTGGAAACACCATATATTTT

abundance: -
v_gene: TRBV7-2
j_gene: TRBJ2-7
d_gene: -
CDR3aa: CASSLAGALLYEQYF
CDR3nt: TGTGCCAGCAGCTTAGCGGGGGCCTTACTTTACGAGCAGTACTTC

abundance: -
v_gene: TRBV4-3
j_gene: TRBJ2-2
d_gene: -
CDR3aa: CASSQEVDLPGTGELFF
CDR3nt: TGCGCCAGCAGCCAAGAAGTGGATCTCCCCGGAACCGGGGAGCTGTTTTTT

abundance: -
v_gene: TRBV11-2
j_gene: TRBJ1-6
d_gene: -
CDR3aa: CASSLEAVSSYNSPLHF
CDR3nt: TGTGCCAGCAGCCTAGAGGCCGTGAGCTCCTATAATTCACCCCTCCACTTT

abundance: -
v_gene: TRBV7-3
j_gene: TRBJ2-3
d_gene: -
CDR3aa: CASSLGGTDTQYF
CDR3nt: TGTGCCAGCAGTCTGGGGGGCACAGATACGCAGTATTTT

abundance: -
v_gene: TRBV5-1
j_gene: TRBJ2-7
d_gene: -
CDR3aa: CASSPTSRGRSYEQYF
CDR3nt: TGCGCCAGCAGCCCCACAAGCAGGGGAAGATCCTACGAGCAGTACTTC

abundance: -
v_gene: TRBV9
j_gene: TRBJ2-7
d_gene: -
CDR3aa: CASSPGEGPGEQYF
CDR3nt: TGTGCCAGCAGCCCAGGGGAGGGGCCCGGCGAGCAGTACTTC

abundance: once
v_gene: TRBV5-1
j_gene: TRBJ2-1
d_gene: TRBD2
CDR3aa: CASSLLAAPNEQFF
CDR3nt: TGCGCCAGCAGCTTGCTAGCGGCCCCCAATGAGCAGTTCTTC

abundance: -
v_gene: TRBV6-5
j_gene: TRBJ2-7
d_gene: -
CDR3aa: CASSTSGPPSYEQYF
CDR3nt: TGTGCCAGCAGTACCAGCGGGCCCCCCTCCTACGAGCAGTACTTC

abundance: -
v_gene: TRBV6-6
j_gene: TRBJ2-3
d_gene: -
CDR3aa: CASSYVGTSTDTQYF
CDR3nt: TGTGCCAGCAGTTACGTCGGTACTAGCACAGATACGCAGTATTTT

abundance: -
v_gene: TRBV2
j_gene: TRBJ1-4
d_gene: -
CDR3aa: CASSEENGASAEKLFF
CDR3nt: TGTGCCAGCAGTGAGGAGAACGGGGCATCGGCTGAAAAACTGTTTTTT

abundance: -
v_gene: TRBV28
j_gene: TRBJ1-4
d_gene: -
CDR3aa: CASSLRPPSNPEKLFF
CDR3nt: TGTGCCAGCAGTTTACGCCCCCCCAGTAACCCTGAAAAACTGTTTTTT

abundance: -
v_gene: TRBV29-1
j_gene: TRBJ2-5
d_gene: TRBD1
CDR3aa: CSVVGQGQETQYF
CDR3nt: TGCAGCGTTGTTGGACAGGGGCAAGAGACCCAGTACTTC

abundance: -
v_gene: TRBV5-6
j_gene: TRBJ1-3
d_gene: -
CDR3aa: CASSSYQLEGNTIYF
CDR3nt: TGTGCCAGCAGCTCCTACCAGTTAGAAGGAAACACCATATATTTT

abundance: -
v_gene: TRBV12-5
j_gene: TRBJ2-7
d_gene: -
CDR3aa: CASGLDFGEQYF
CDR3nt: TGTGCTAGTGGTTTGGATTTTGGCGAGCAGTACTTC

abundance: -
v_gene: TRBV6-5
j_gene: TRBJ1-5
d_gene: -
CDR3aa: CASSIGQYQPQHF
CDR3nt: TGTGCCAGCAGTATCGGACAGTATCAGCCCCAGCATTTT

abundance: -
v_gene: TRBV5-6
j_gene: TRBJ1-6
d_gene: TRBD1
CDR3aa: CASKPGQGHSPLHF
CDR3nt: TGTGCCAGTAAACCGGGACAGGGACATTCACCCCTCCACTTT

abundance: -
v_gene: TRBV4-3
j_gene: TRBJ1-2
d_gene: TRBD1
CDR3aa: CASSQDSQGTLNYGYTF
CDR3nt: TGCGCCAGCAGCCAAGACTCACAGGGGACCTTGAACTATGGCTACACCTTC

abundance: -
v_gene: TRBV5-4
j_gene: TRBJ1-1
d_gene: -
CDR3aa: CASSLAGGALGGTEAFF
CDR3nt: TGTGCCAGCAGCTTGGCCGGTGGAGCACTTGGGGGCACTGAAGCTTTCTTT

abundance: -
v_gene: TRBV19
j_gene: TRBJ2-7
d_gene: -
CDR3aa: CASSVTGSSYEQYF
CDR3nt: TGTGCCAGTAGTGTGACGGGATCCTCCTACGAGCAGTACTTC

abundance: -
v_gene: TRBV19
j_gene: TRBJ1-4
d_gene: TRBD1
CDR3aa: CASSSGTVNEKLFF
CDR3nt: TGTGCCAGTAGTAGCGGGACAGTTAATGAAAAACTGTTTTTT